This TCR beta chain was identified during a study of cytomegalovirus exposure and HLA in healthy donors. Trimming left V 0 bases short and J 6 bases short, with 6 bases between. CDR3 length equals 13 residues. Germline CDR1 MNHEY, CDR2 SVGAGI. In the PCR, 60 Vbeta and 13 Jbeta primers were used. Sequencing used immunoSEQ multiplex PCR; TCRdb keeps in-frame clones, though not all of them. Found here are some 150,000 clones, approximately 80% of them singletons; the top ten hold under 4.5%. With regard to this clone: Its antigen is as yet unknown.

Notes on the study in general: Certain sequence variants were highly shared and formed a cluster, and this cluster was likely a sequencing artifact. An analysis was carried out at a later point. It showed that HLA-associated TCR beta chains were more clonally expanded than equally common non-associated chains. Follow-up analysis seemed to connect common viral pathogens with several of the most significant clusters identified. Analysis was carried out at a later point, and it linked a missense DCLRE1C variant to TCR beta V- and J-gene trimming.

The sample taken for sequencing was PBMCs. The V and J genes are TRBV6-5 and TRBJ1-5; unclear D gene. The receptor comes from a man between 18 and 29 years old in good health and CMV-seronegative. As DNA, the CDR3 is TGTGCCAGCAGTTACTCGCGTTCTCAGCCCCAGCATTTT. Protein product: CASSYSRSQPQHF.